The 28 T cell receptor beta chains below all came from one sample that was sequenced in a study of regulatory T cells in long-lasting Graves disease. As to time point: newly diagnosed GD, antithyroid drugs for less than 3 months. PBMCs were the source of the RNA used for TCR sequencing. Through Arm-PCR of CDR3 regions and iRepertoire HTBI primers, TCR beta libraries were built. TCRdb ran MiXCR on the multiplex PCR reads and lists one entry per CDR3 protein. The sample lists fewer than 550,000 distinct CDR3 sequences, about 15% occurring once. These same records also appear under a second study, on T cells in Graves' hyperthyroidism and ophthalmopathy.

The material was peripheral blood mononuclear cells (PBMCs), obtained at new diagnosis, from a patient treated with antithyroid drugs. Receptor source: a woman aged 35-65 years with Graves disease.

This clonotype was counted many times. The chain employs TRBV6-2 or TRBV6-3 and TRBJ1-2; D gene unclear. The ends were cut back, 4 bases at V and 3 bases at J, with 18 bases in the middle. CDR1 and CDR2 from the germline V gene are MNHEY and SVGEGT. The CDR3 is 16 amino acids. The CDR3: CASSFINHPGDYGYTF. CDR3 DNA: TGTGCCAGCAGTTTTATCAATCATCCCGGCGACTATGGCTACACCTTC.

This clonotype appeared a few times. The chain couples TRBV12-3 or TRBV12-4 to TRBJ2-3; 8 nucleotides match TRBD2. The CDR3 runs 17 residues. The V and J ends lost 6 bases and 1 base, in that order; junction bases with no gene match: 12. CDR3 in DNA: TGTGCCAGCAGCCACCAGTTATCGCGGGGGGGCACAGATACGCAGTATTTT. Protein sequence: CASSHQLSRGGTDTQYF.

This clonotype was counted between two and nine times. The chain couples TRBV12-3 or TRBV12-4 to TRBJ1-4, with 8 bases identical to TRBD1. V shed 1 base and J 6 bases; nucleotides not matched to a gene: 7. The CDR3 has 16 residues. The CDR3 nucleotides read TGTGCCAGCAGTTTAGTCTACAGGGGGGGAGATGAAAAACTGTTTTTT. Its protein is CASSLVYRGGDEKLFF.

CDR3 protein: CASSAAGHSLLSGANVLTF. DNA for the CDR3: TGTGCCAGCAGTGCGGCTGGTCACAGCCTCCTCTCTGGGGCCAACGTCCTGACTTTC. This sequence joins TRBV6-1 and TRBJ2-6; D call uncertain. Germline CDR1 is MNHNS and CDR2 is SASEGT. Trimming shortened V by 4 bases and J by 0 bases, and 19 bases separated the two germline ends. The CDR3 has 19 residues.

This clonotype showed up just a few times. V and J are TRBV12-3 or TRBV12-4 and TRBJ1-5; tentatively, D is TRBD1 (5 bases). Trimming took 6 bases from V and 5 from J, leaving 20 bases between them. The CDR3 is 16 amino acids. CDR3 in amino acids: CASSVRPGTKDQPQHF. CDR3 nucleotide sequence: TGTGCCAGCAGCGTGAGGCCAGGGACTAAGGATCAGCCCCAGCATTTT.

The table lists this clonotype with many counts. V usage is TRBV20-1 and J usage is TRBJ2-7, with 14 bases that match TRBD2. Losses at the gene ends were 3 bases for V and 2 bases for J; bases not matched to a gene: 3. In germline, CDR1 is DFQATT, CDR2 SNEGSKA (reference sequence). The CDR3 runs to 15 residues. CDR3 in amino acids: CSARGLAGDPYEQYF. The CDR3, as DNA: TGCAGTGCTAGGGGACTAGCGGGGGACCCCTACGAGCAGTACTTC.

This clonotype was found many times. This sequence joins TRBV5-1 and TRBJ1-2; no clear D. Germline V gives CDR1 SGHRS, CDR2 YFSETQ. V lost 4 bases, J lost 2 bases, and 12 bases lay in between. The CDR3 consists of 14 residues. The CDR3 is CASSQSQLNYGYTF. For the CDR3, the DNA is TGCGCCAGCAGCCAGTCGCAGTTGAACTATGGCTACACCTTC.

At least ten counts were recorded for this clonotype. This chain connects TRBV2 to TRBJ2-2, with no clear D. Trimming removed 3 bases at V and 3 bases at J, with 8 bases between. The CDR3 spans 14 residues. Per germline, CDR1 SNHLY and CDR2 FYNNEI. The CDR3 DNA sequence: TGTGCCAGCAGTGACCTGTCATACACCGGGGAGCTGTTTTTT. As protein: CASSDLSYTGELFF.

This clonotype was seen ten or more times. The chain has TRBV7-3 and TRBJ2-1; no firm D call. The CDR3 contains 14 residues. Germline V gene lookup returns CDR1 SGHTA and CDR2 FQGTGA. V gave up 0 bases and J gave up 8 bases, with 11 bases separating them. The CDR3 protein is CASSLTPGWHEQFF. CDR3 nucleotide sequence: TGTGCCAGCAGCTTAACGCCCGGGTGGCATGAGCAGTTCTTC. Full variable domain (outside the CDR3, taken from reference TRBV7-3 and TRBJ2-1): GAGVSQTPSNKVTEKGKYVELRCDPISGHTALYWYRQSLGQGPEFLIYFQGTGAADDSGLPNDRFFAVRPEGSVSTLKIQRTERGDSAVYLCASSLTPGWHEQFFGPGTRLTVL.

This clonotype was seen more than once but under ten times. V gene TRBV25-1 combines with J gene TRBJ2-1, with D perhaps matching TRBD1 (6 bases). V lost 6 bases and J lost 0, with 15 bases in between. The CDR3 has 16 amino acids. Germline lookup yields CDR1 MGHDK and CDR2 SYGVNS. The CDR3 region is CASSQTGRSSYNEQFF. The DNA of the CDR3 is TGTGCCAGCAGCCAGACAGGCCGGAGCTCCTACAATGAGCAGTTCTTC.

This clonotype was counted only a few times. Given a much more abundant clone one base away, this may be a read error. V gene TRBV28 combines with J gene TRBJ1-3; D not certain. The CDR3 contains 12 residues. Germline CDR1 and CDR2: MDHEN and SYDVKM. Trimming removed 6 bases at V and 0 bases at J, with 3 bases between. CDR3 sequence reads: CASRNSGNTIYF. DNA for the CDR3: TGTGCCAGCAGGAACTCTGGAAACACCATATATTTT. Looking up the rest from reference TRBV28 and TRBJ1-3 gives the full variable domain: DVKVTQSSRYLVKRTGEKVFLECVQDMDHENMFWYRQDPGLGLRLIYFSYDVKMKEKGDIPEGYSVSREKKERFSLILESASTNQTSMYLCASRNSGNTIYFGEGSWLTVV.

This clonotype has only a few counts. The rearrangement joins TRBV12-3 or TRBV12-4 to TRBJ2-3, with D unclear. V gave up 6 bases and J gave up 4 bases, with 11 bases separating them. This CDR3 contains 13 residues. DNA for the CDR3: TGTGCCAGCAGCCCCGACACCCCAGATACGCAGTATTTT. Protein product: CASSPDTPDTQYF.

This clonotype appeared a few times. The chain uses TRBV20-1 and TRBJ1-1; tentative D call: TRBD1 (5 bases). The CDR3 totals 13 residues. V gave up 3 bases and J gave up 1 base, with 9 bases separating them. Germline V gene data show CDR1 as DFQATT and CDR2 as SNEGSKA (reference sequence). Here the CDR3 reads CSASDSRNTEAFF. The CDR3 bases are TGCAGTGCTAGTGACAGCCGGAACACTGAAGCTTTCTTT.

This clonotype was counted between two and nine times. The chain recombines TRBV7-9 with TRBJ1-2; unclear D gene. The CDR3 has 16 residues. Germline CDR1 and CDR2: SEHNR and FQNEAQ (reference sequence). Between the trimmed V and J ends, which lost 5 bases and 3 bases, there was a span of 19 bases. The DNA for the CDR3 is TGTGCCAGCAGCCCCGGAGGTTTGAGGGAGCACTATGGCTACACCTTC. Encoded protein: CASSPGGLREHYGYTF.

This clonotype was observed at least ten times. The chain couples TRBV7-9 to TRBJ1-1, with no clear D. Trimming removed 7 bases from V and 1 base from J, with 7 bases in between. CDR3 length: 12 amino acids. CDR1 is SEHNR and CDR2 is FQNEAQ in the germline V gene (reference sequence). CDR3 sequence reads: CASTPKNTEAFF. In DNA form, the CDR3 reads TGTGCCAGCACCCCCAAGAACACTGAAGCTTTCTTT.

The V and J genes are TRBV9 and TRBJ1-2; unclear D gene. Trimming took off 3 bases at V and 4 bases at J, with 13 bases between the two ends. Germline assignment: CDR1 SGDLS and CDR2 YYNGEE. The CDR3 totals 14 residues. CDR3 loop: CASSEGVSAYGYTF. The CDR3 region has the DNA TGTGCCAGCAGCGAGGGAGTTTCTGCCTATGGCTACACCTTC.

This clonotype was detected many times. V and J are TRBV7-9 and TRBJ1-1; 7 bases are a match to TRBD1. This CDR3 region has 14 residues. Germline values: CDR1 SEHNR, CDR2 FQNEAQ (reference sequence). V dropped 3 bases and J dropped 1; count of bases not matched to a gene: 2. CDR3 nucleotides: TGTGCCAGCAGCTTGACAGGGACGAACACTGAAGCTTTCTTT. It encodes CASSLTGTNTEAFF.

The V and J genes are TRBV25-1 and TRBJ2-1; TRBD2 agrees at 8 bases. With 1 base clipped from V and 4 bases from J, the junction kept 6 bases outside the gene matches. CDR3 length: 16 amino acids. Germline V lookup: CDR1 MGHDK, CDR2 SYGVNS. The CDR3 region is CASSESGASGYNEQFF. The CDR3 bases are TGTGCCAGCAGTGAATCGGGTGCTAGCGGGTACAATGAGCAGTTCTTC.

This clonotype appeared many times. The chain has TRBV7-9 and TRBJ2-1; 10 bases line up with TRBD2. The germline V gene has CDR1 SEHNR and CDR2 FQNEAQ (reference sequence). This CDR3 spans 16 amino acids. The trim removed 6 bases at V and 2 bases at J, leaving 7 bases unmatched. The CDR3 bases are TGTGCCAGCAGTTCCCTAGCGGGGGTTGCCTACAATGAGCAGTTCTTC. Its protein is CASSSLAGVAYNEQFF.

The genes are TRBV18 and TRBJ2-1; D remains ambiguous. The V and J ends lost 0 bases and 0 bases respectively, with 6 bases between them. This CDR3 region has 15 residues. Looked up from germline, CDR1 is KGHSH and CDR2 is LQKENI. The CDR3 sequence: CASSPPLSSYNEQFF. CDR3 DNA sequence: TGTGCCAGCTCACCACCACTTAGCTCCTACAATGAGCAGTTCTTC.

The V gene is TRBV11-1, the J gene TRBJ2-2; 9 bases fit TRBD1. V lost 2 bases, J lost 10 bases, and 11 bases stayed unmatched. Germline V gives CDR1 SGHAT, CDR2 FQDESV (reference sequence). The CDR3 has 16 residues. The CDR3 sequence: CASSLIRGQGSEELFF. Here the CDR3 DNA reads TGTGCCAGCAGCTTAATTCGGGGACAGGGCTCGGAGGAGCTGTTTTTT.

Only a few counts were recorded for this clonotype. The gene calls are TRBV30 and TRBJ1-5; the match to TRBD1 covers 7 bases. Germline V lookup: CDR1 GTSNPN, CDR2 SVGIG (reference sequence). CDR3 length: 12 residues. J lost 4 bases, V lost 8 bases, and 5 bases had no gene match. CDR3 residues: CAGGQPNQPQHF. CDR3 nucleotides: TGTGCCGGGGGACAGCCAAATCAGCCCCAGCATTTT.

This chain joins TRBV3-1 and TRBJ2-1; possibly TRBD1 or TRBD2 for D (5 bases each). The CDR3 sequence is 18 residues long. V gave up 0 bases and J gave up 4 bases, with 19 bases separating them. Germline V CDR1 and CDR2: LGHDT, YNNKEL (reference sequence). The CDR3 loop reads CASSQDESGRGIYNEQFF. DNA for the CDR3: TGTGCCAGCAGCCAAGATGAATCGGGACGGGGAATATACAATGAGCAGTTCTTC.

In DNA form, the CDR3 reads TGTGCCAGCAGCGGGACAGGGGTCTCCTACGAGCAGTACTTC. This sequence encodes CASSGTGVSYEQYF. The chain recombines TRBV5-6 with TRBJ2-3; 10 bases line up with TRBD1. TRBJ2-7 explains the end of the DNA better; the J call may be wrong. In germline, CDR1 is SGHDT, CDR2 YYEEEE. The CDR3 consists of 14 residues.

Only a few counts were recorded for this clonotype. A read error may explain this, as a much larger clone is one base away. J is TRBJ1-5 and V is TRBV6-2 or TRBV6-3; D remains ambiguous. The V end lost 1 base, the J end lost 0 bases, and 10 bases lay between the germline ends. In germline, CDR1 is MNHEY, CDR2 SVGEGT. The CDR3 consists of 16 residues. The CDR3 reads CASSYFQAISNQPQHF. The CDR3, as DNA: TGTGCCAGCAGTTACTTCCAGGCGATTAGCAATCAGCCCCAGCATTTT.

This clonotype came up a few times. This sequence joins TRBV20-1 and TRBJ2-1; D may be TRBD1 or TRBD2 (5 bases each). Trimming removed 2 bases at V and 4 bases at J, with 21 bases between. Germline CDR1 and CDR2: DFQATT and SNEGSKA (reference sequence). The CDR3 extends over 17 amino acids. Here the CDR3 DNA reads TGCAGTGCTAGACACCCATGGAGGTCCGAGGGGTACAATGAGCAGTTCTTC. Residues: CSARHPWRSEGYNEQFF.

This clonotype was detected a few times. This chain connects TRBV30 to TRBJ1-4; D is unclear. Deletions cut 4 bases from V and 6 bases from J, with 12 bases between. Germline CDR1 reads GTSNPN; CDR2 reads SVGIG (reference sequence). The CDR3 length is 13 residues. The CDR3 loop is CAWIPEPYEKLFF. The CDR3 DNA reads TGTGCCTGGATCCCGGAACCTTATGAAAAACTGTTTTTT.

This clonotype was counted many times. V gene TRBV28 combines with J gene TRBJ2-2, with 14 bases that match TRBD2. This CDR3 is 19 amino acids long. Trimming took 5 bases from V and 1 from J; bases not matched to a gene: 9. Germline CDR1 and CDR2: MDHEN and SYDVKM. CDR3 coding DNA: TGTGCCAGCAGTCCCAGTCCCGGGACTAGCGGGGGGAACACCGGGGAGCTGTTTTTT. As protein: CASSPSPGTSGGNTGELFF.